This passage covers 11 T cell receptor beta chains from one sample sequenced in a study of shared clonotypes between healthy human individuals. Sequencing was performed with immunoSEQ multiplex PCR; in TCRdb, only in-frame clones are kept and a portion is missing. The sample carries about 490,000 clones, 70% to 80% recorded once. The material sequenced was PBMCs. The receptors stem from a woman in her forties in good health. Some clones in this sample may be carry-over from other donors' samples.

In this sample, this clone turned up once. The CDR3 region is CASSRLRGGLPYEQYF. In nucleotides, the CDR3 is TGTGCCAGCTCAAGGCTTCGGGGGGGCCTCCCCTACGAGCAGTACTTC. The chain employs TRBV18 and TRBJ2-7; the match to TRBD2 covers 8 bases. Germline V CDR1 and CDR2: KGHSH, LQKENI. The CDR3 is 16 amino acids. The trim removed 5 bases at V and 2 bases at J, leaving 11 bases unmatched.

CDR3 protein: CASSETQGGHYGYTF. The CDR3 DNA reads as TGTGCCAGCAGTGAAACACAGGGAGGTCACTATGGCTACACCTTC. The chain joins TRBV2 to TRBJ1-2, with TRBD1 as a possible D gene (6 bases). The germline CDR1 and CDR2 sequences are SNHLY and FYNNEI. V was cut by 2 bases and J by 3 bases, with 13 bases left in between. The CDR3 has 15 amino acids.

The CDR3 spells CASSLWLAGGPGYEQYF. The CDR3 DNA sequence: TGTGCCAGCAGCTTATGGCTAGCGGGAGGGCCGGGGTACGAGCAGTACTTC. This chain uses TRBV7-2 with TRBJ2-7; 12 nucleotides match TRBD2. The germline V gene has CDR1 SGHTA and CDR2 FQGNSA. V gave up 2 bases and J gave up 4 bases; unmatched junction bases: 9. The CDR3 consists of 17 residues.

In DNA, the CDR3 is TGTGCCAGCAGCTTACGGGGGAGCCATTACGAGCAGTACTTC. Its translation is CASSLRGSHYEQYF. The gene calls are TRBV7-2 and TRBJ2-7; tentatively, D is TRBD2 (6 bases). V was shortened by 2 bases and J by 4 bases, with 12 bases between the two germline ends. The CDR3 extends over 14 amino acids. CDR1 is SGHTA, CDR2 FQGNSA, per germline.

This clone was found many times. The J gene is TRBJ1-1, the V gene TRBV29-1; no definite D call. CDR1 is SQVTM and CDR2 is ANQGSEA in the germline V gene. Trimming pared 6 bases from V and 0 bases from J, leaving 11 bases between. CDR3 length equals 13 residues. CDR3 nucleotides: TGCAGCGTGGACGGGCAATTGAACACTGAAGCTTTCTTT. Protein: CSVDGQLNTEAFF.

This clone was seen a few times. V is TRBV30 and J is TRBJ2-1, with D possibly matching TRBD1 (5 bases). CDR3 length: 15 residues. The V end was cut by 1 base, the J end by 4 bases, with 14 bases between. CDR1 is GTSNPN, CDR2 SVGIG, per germline (reference sequence). CDR3 sequence: CAWSGGPPIYNEQFF. DNA for the CDR3: TGTGCCTGGAGTGGGGGCCCGCCAATTTACAATGAGCAGTTCTTC.

This sequence joins TRBV28 and TRBJ1-2, with D unresolved. Germline-derived CDR1 and CDR2 are MDHEN and SYDVKM. Deletions cut 5 bases from V and 0 bases from J, with 7 bases between. This CDR3 has 13 residues. CDR3 DNA sequence: TGTGCCAGCAGTAATCTAGCTAACTATGGCTACACCTTC. The encoded protein is CASSNLANYGYTF.

The chain employs TRBV7-9 and TRBJ2-5; weak D call: TRBD1 (6 bases). Per the germline V gene, CDR1 is SEHNR and CDR2 is FQNEAQ (reference sequence). This CDR3 is 15 amino acids long. The ends were cut back, 2 bases at V and 4 bases at J, with 14 bases in the middle. CDR3 DNA: TGTGCCAGCAGCTTAACGCCGGGACACGGAGAGACCCAGTACTTC. It yields the protein CASSLTPGHGETQYF.

This sequence joins TRBV14 and TRBJ2-1; 9 nucleotides agree with TRBD1. The germline V gene has CDR1 SGHDN and CDR2 FVKESK. V lost 0 bases to trimming and J lost 4 bases; unmatched junction nucleotides: 7. The CDR3 totals 17 residues. CDR3 loop: CASSQDLGDRAYNEQFF. CDR3 sequence (DNA): TGTGCCAGCAGCCAAGATCTAGGGGACAGGGCTTACAATGAGCAGTTCTTC.

This clone has ten or more counts. V and J are TRBV19 and TRBJ2-7; D uncertain. V dropped 3 bases and J dropped 0 bases, with 9 bases sitting between them. This CDR3 contains 14 residues. Germline V gene lookup returns CDR1 LNHDA and CDR2 SQIVND (reference sequence). The CDR3 loop reads CASSISLSSYEQYF. For the CDR3, the DNA is TGTGCCAGTAGTATCTCCTTGAGCTCCTACGAGCAGTACTTC. The full variable domain, its missing parts supplied by reference TRBV19 and TRBJ2-7, is DGGITQSPKYLFRKEGQNVTLSCEQNLNHDAMYWYRQDPGQGLRLIYYSQIVNDFQKGDIAEGYSVSREKKESFPLTVTSAQKNPTAFYLCASSISLSSYEQYFGPGTRLTVT.

This chain uses TRBV9 with TRBJ2-3; a weak D match, TRBD2 (5 bases). Per germline, CDR1 SGDLS and CDR2 YYNGEE. V was shortened by 3 bases and J by 4 bases, with 15 bases between the two germline ends. The CDR3 contains 15 residues. CDR3 protein: CASSDTLGSADTQYF. The CDR3 nucleotides are TGTGCCAGCAGCGATACACTAGGATCCGCAGATACGCAGTATTTT.